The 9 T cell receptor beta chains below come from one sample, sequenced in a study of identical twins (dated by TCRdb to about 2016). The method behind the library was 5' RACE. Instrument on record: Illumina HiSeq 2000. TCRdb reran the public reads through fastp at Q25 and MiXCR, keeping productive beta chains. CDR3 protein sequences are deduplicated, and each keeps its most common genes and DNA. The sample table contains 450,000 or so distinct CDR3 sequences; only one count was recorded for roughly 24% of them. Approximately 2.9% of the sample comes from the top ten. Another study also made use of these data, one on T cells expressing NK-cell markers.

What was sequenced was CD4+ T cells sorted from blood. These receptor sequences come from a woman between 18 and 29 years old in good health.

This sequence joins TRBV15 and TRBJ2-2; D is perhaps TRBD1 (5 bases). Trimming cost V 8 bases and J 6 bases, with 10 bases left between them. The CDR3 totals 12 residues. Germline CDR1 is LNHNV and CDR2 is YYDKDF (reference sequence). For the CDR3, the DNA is TGTGCCACCGGACGCAGGGCCGGGGAGCTGTTTTTT. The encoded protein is CATGRRAGELFF. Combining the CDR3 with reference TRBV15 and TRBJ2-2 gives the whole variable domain DAMVIQNPRYQVTQFGKPVTLSCSQTLNHNVMYWYQQKSSQAPKLLFHYYDKDFNNEADTPDNFQSRRPNTSFCFLDIRSPGLGDTAMYLCATGRRAGELFFGEGSRLTVL.

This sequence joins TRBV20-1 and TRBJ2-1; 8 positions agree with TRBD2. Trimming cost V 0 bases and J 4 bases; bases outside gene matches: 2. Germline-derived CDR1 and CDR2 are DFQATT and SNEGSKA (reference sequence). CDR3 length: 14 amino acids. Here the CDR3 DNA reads TGCAGTGCTAGAGATTTAGCGGGGTACAATGAGCAGTTCTTC. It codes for CSARDLAGYNEQFF.

The CDR3: CASSQRDGKNEAFF. Here the CDR3 DNA reads TGTGCCAGCAGCCAAAGGGACGGGAAAAATGAAGCTTTCTTT. This sequence joins TRBV3-1 and TRBJ1-1, with D possibly matching TRBD1 (5 bases). Per germline, CDR1 LGHDT and CDR2 YNNKEL (reference sequence). This CDR3 contains 14 residues. V shed 2 bases and J shed 7 bases, with 14 bases lying between them.

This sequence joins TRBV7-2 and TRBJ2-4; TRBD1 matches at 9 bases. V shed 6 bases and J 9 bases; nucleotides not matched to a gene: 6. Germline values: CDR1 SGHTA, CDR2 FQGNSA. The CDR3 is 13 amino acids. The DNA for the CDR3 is TGTGCCAGCAGTTCCCTACAGGGGGCCATTCAGTACTTC. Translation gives CASSSLQGAIQYF.

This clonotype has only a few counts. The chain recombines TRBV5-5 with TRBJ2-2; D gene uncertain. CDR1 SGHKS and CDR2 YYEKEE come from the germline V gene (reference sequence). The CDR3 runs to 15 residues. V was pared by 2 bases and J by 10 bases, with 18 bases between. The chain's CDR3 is CASSFGRRISEELFF. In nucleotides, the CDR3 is TGTGCCAGCAGCTTCGGACGTCGGATTTCGGAGGAGCTGTTTTTT.

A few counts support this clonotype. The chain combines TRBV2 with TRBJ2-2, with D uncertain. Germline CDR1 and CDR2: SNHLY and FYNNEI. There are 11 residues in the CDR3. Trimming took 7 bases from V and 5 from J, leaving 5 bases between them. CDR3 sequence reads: CASMRTGELFF. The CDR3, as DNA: TGTGCCAGCATGAGGACCGGGGAGCTGTTTTTT. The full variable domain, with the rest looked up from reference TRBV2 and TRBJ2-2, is EPEVTQTPSHQVTQMGQEVILRCVPISNHLYFYWYRQILGQKVEFLVSFYNNEISEKSEIFDDQFSVERPDGSNFTLKIRSTKLEDSAMYFCASMRTGELFFGEGSRLTVL.

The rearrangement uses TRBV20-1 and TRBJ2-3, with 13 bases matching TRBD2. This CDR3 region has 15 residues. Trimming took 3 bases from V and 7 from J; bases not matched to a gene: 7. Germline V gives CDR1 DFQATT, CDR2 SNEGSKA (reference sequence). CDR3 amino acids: CSARKTSGGPHTQYF. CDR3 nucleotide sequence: TGCAGTGCTAGGAAGACTAGCGGGGGGCCCCATACGCAGTATTTT.

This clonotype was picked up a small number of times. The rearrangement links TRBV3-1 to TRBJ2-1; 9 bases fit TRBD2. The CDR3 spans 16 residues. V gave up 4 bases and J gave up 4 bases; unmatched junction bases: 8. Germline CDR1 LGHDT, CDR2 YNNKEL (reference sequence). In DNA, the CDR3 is TGTGCCAGCAGCCGCAAGAGCGGGGGGACTTACAATGAGCAGTTCTTC. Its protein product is CASSRKSGGTYNEQFF.

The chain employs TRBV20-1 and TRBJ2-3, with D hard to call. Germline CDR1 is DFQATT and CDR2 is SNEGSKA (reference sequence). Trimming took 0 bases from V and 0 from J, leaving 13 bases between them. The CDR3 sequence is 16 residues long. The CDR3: CSARDRYGTSTDTQYF. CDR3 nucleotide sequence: TGCAGTGCTAGAGATCGCTACGGCACTAGCACAGATACGCAGTATTTT.